This T cell receptor (beta chain) stems from a study of blood T cell repertoires in COVID-19. Looking at the study overall: In each case, the material was cDNA or gDNA derived from T cells, B-cell-depleted T cells, or PBMCs.

Repertoires were generated with immunoSEQ multiplex PCR, while TCRdb's copy carries only in-frame clones and drops some. The data contain 30,000 to 40,000 clones, just under 75% of them singletons. The CDR3 is made up of 13 amino acids. The V end was cut by 5 bases, the J end by 6 bases, with 11 bases between. The germline V gene has CDR1 SGHAT and CDR2 FQDESV (reference sequence). This chain joins TRBV11-1 and TRBJ1-5, with D maybe TRBD1 (5 bases). Source material: peripheral blood. This TCR was recovered from a man aged 65 to 85 with COVID-19, enrolled during active disease. The CDR3 bases are TGTGCCAGCAGCCTCGGGGGGGGTCAGCCCCAGCATTTT. Protein: CASSLGGGQPQHF. The full variable domain, its missing parts supplied by reference TRBV11-1 and TRBJ1-5, is EAEVAQSPRYKITEKSQAVAFWCDPISGHATLYWYRQILGQGPELLVQFQDESVVDDSQLPKDRFSAERLKGVDSTLKIQPAELGDSAMYLCASSLGGGQPQHFGDGTRLSIL.